This TCR beta chain appears in the sequencing data of a study of Graves' ophthalmopathy and Graves' hyperthyroidism. Study details: Ahead of any treatment, peripheral blood was obtained at the initial diagnosis.

Of note for this clonotype: Its antigen remains unknown.

Scientists amplified the TCR beta CDR3 regions from RNA transcripts. The first-round RT-PCR employed HTBI primers together with the Qiagen OneStep RT-PCR kit. A multiplex PCR was then performed as the second round. Each CDR3 protein is one row after TCRdb ran MiXCR on the multiplex PCR reads. The sample consists of 200,000 to 250,000 distinct CDR3 sequences, 20% to 25% of them appearing once. None of the included patients had other autoimmune diseases, uncontrolled infections, pregnancy or lactation, as these led to exclusion. Study observations and caveats: A classifier, a 13-signature model, separated ophthalmopathy from stable hyperthyroidism with approximately 88% sensitivity and roughly 80% specificity. Progression of ophthalmopathy was predicted by the model with 65% to 71% sensitivity and 72% to 85% specificity.

The germline V gene has CDR1 SGHTA and CDR2 FQGTGA. This CDR3 has 17 amino acids. Trimming took 1 base from V and 2 from J, leaving 16 bases between them. The TCR sequence derives from a woman in her forties or fifties with Graves' ophthalmopathy. Sequencing input: peripheral blood. J is TRBJ2-3 and V is TRBV7-3; D might be TRBD1 (6 bases). CDR3 DNA sequence: TGTGCCAGCAGCTTAATAGGGGGTGGGACCCACACAGATACGCAGTATTTT. Translation: CASSLIGGGTHTDTQYF.